This TCR beta chain comes out of a study of T-cell reconstitution after alpha-beta-depleted transplantation in children. CDR1 and CDR2 from the germline V gene are SGDLS and YYNGEE. The ends lost 3 bases at V and 4 bases at J; junction bases unmatched: 6. The CDR3 totals 14 residues. The table lists this clonotype with a few counts. The antigen is unknown. Findings and caveats of the study: Newly generated T cells supplied most T-cell counts and diversity one year post-transplant.

TCRbeta library construction was performed incorporating unique molecular identifiers. TCRdb re-derived calls from the PCR reads in MiXCR, one entry per CDR3 protein. This table has 700,000 to 950,000 distinct CDR3 sequences, 16% appearing once. Sequenced here: PBMCs, mostly from graft donor cells, sampled 360 days after TCRalphabeta/CD19-depleted stem cell transplant. The source is a male patient younger than 18 who had a stem cell transplant for acute lymphoblastic leukemia, so the T cells may come from the graft donor. The chain couples TRBV9 to TRBJ1-2; 7 positions agree with TRBD1. This CDR3 is CASSGGQYFYGYTF. The CDR3 DNA sequence: TGTGCCAGCAGCGGGGGACAGTACTTCTATGGCTACACCTTC.